Reported below is one T cell receptor (beta chain). This sample was included in a study of cytomegalovirus exposure and HLA in healthy donors. Whole-study context: One earlier analysis, a look at around 170 million T cells, found some 120 million unique TCR beta sequences.

Germline V CDR1 and CDR2: SNHLY, FYNNEI. CDR3 size: 15 residues. V dropped 7 bases and J dropped 3; count of bases not matched to a gene: 7. A multiplex PCR was run with 60 Vbeta primers and 13 Jbeta primers. How the authors handled the data: There were 80 million or so unique TCR beta chains by a later count, and approximately 10 million of them were shared. Method: immunoSEQ multiplex PCR; TCRdb's copy keeps in-frame clones and lacks some. The V and J calls and the clone size are those of that table, but D and trimming were determined from the DNA. In the table there are approximately 260,000 clones, 84% of which are singletons.

The clonotype comes from a woman aged 35 to 49 in good health and CMV-seropositive. The V and J genes are TRBV2 and TRBJ2-7; 12 positions agree with TRBD2. The specimen was PBMCs. The DNA of the CDR3 is TGTGCCAGCACCCTCGGGACTAGCGGGTACTACGAGCAGTACTTC. Translation gives CASTLGTSGYYEQYF.